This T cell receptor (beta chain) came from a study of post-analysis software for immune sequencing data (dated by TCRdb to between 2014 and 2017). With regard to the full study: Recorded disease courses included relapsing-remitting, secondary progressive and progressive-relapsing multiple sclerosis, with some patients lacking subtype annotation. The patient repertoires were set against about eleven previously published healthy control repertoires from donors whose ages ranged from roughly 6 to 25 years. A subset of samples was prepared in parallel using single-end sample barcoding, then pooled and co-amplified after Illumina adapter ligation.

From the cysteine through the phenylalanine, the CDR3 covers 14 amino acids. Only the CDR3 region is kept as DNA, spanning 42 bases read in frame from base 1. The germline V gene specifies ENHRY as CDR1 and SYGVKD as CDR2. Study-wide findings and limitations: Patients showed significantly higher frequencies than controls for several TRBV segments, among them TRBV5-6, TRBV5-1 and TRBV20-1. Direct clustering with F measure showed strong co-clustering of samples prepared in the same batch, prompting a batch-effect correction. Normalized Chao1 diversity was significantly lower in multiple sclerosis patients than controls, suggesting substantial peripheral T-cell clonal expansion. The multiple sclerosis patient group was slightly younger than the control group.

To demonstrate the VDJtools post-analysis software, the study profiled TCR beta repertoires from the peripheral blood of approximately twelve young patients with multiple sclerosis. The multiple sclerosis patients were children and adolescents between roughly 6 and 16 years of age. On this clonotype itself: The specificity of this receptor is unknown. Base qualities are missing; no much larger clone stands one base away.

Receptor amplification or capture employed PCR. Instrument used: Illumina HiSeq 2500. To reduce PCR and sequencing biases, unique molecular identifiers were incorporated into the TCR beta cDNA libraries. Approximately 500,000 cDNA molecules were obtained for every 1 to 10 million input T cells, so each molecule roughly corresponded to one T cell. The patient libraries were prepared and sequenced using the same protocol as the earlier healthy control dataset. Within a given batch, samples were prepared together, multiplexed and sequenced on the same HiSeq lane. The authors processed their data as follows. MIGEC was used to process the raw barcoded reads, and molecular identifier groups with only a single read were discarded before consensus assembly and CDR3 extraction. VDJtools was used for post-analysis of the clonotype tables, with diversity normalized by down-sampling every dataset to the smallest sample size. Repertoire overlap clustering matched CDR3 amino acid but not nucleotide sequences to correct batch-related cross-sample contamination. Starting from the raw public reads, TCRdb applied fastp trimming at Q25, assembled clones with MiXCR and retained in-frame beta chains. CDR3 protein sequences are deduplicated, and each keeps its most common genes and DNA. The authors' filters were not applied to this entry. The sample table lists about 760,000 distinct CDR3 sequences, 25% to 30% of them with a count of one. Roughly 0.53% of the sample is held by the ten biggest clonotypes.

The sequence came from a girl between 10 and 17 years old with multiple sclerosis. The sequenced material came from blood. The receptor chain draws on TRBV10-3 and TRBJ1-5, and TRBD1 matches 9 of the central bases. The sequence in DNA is TGTGTACACGGACAGGGGCAGGCAGGGCAGCCCCAGCATTTT. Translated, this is CVHGQGQAGQPQHF.